Each of the 30 T cell receptor beta chains below was sequenced from the same sample in a study of blood T cell repertoires in COVID-19 (TCRdb year 2020). Libraries were made using the immunoSEQ multiplex PCR assay. What TCRdb holds here is the immuneACCESS table cut down to in-frame rearrangements. Part of the clones is not present; checked against another copy, under half of the missing clones reflect an unresolved V gene, and the others are unexplained. The sample table holds about 59,000 clones, of which 88% were seen once. The ten biggest clones cover 18% of the sample. Source material: peripheral blood. Receptors were obtained from a woman over 75 with active COVID-19.

This clone was recorded once. The J gene is TRBJ2-1, the V gene TRBV19, with 8 positions matching TRBD1. This CDR3 region has 15 residues. V lost 5 bases to trimming and J lost 5 bases; unmatched junction nucleotides: 8. Germline CDR1 and CDR2: LNHDA and SQIVND (reference sequence). CDR3 bases: TGTGCCAGTAGTGCAAACAGGGGGGAAGACAATGAGCAGTTCTTC. Amino acid sequence: CASSANRGEDNEQFF.

V is TRBV6-6 and J is TRBJ1-5, with D possibly matching TRBD1 (5 bases). Per the germline V gene, CDR1 is MNHNY and CDR2 is SVGAGI (reference sequence). Trimming pared 4 bases from V and 5 bases from J, leaving 9 bases between. This CDR3 has 13 residues. CDR3 region: CASSFQGHQPQHF. The CDR3, as DNA: TGTGCCAGCAGTTTCCAGGGTCATCAGCCCCAGCATTTT.

The rearrangement joins TRBV6-2 or TRBV6-3 to TRBJ1-6, with TRBD1 matching 10 bases. Germline values: CDR1 MNHEY, CDR2 SVGEGT. Trimming at V came to 5 bases and at J to 12 bases, leaving 13 bases not matched to a gene. This CDR3 has 16 amino acids. The DNA for the CDR3 is TGTGCCAGCAGTGACCCGGGACAGGGGACTCGTGAACCCCTCCACTTT. This sequence encodes CASSDPGQGTREPLHF.

The rearrangement uses TRBV5-1 and TRBJ1-3, with 8 bases lining up with TRBD1. V was clipped by 4 bases and J by 0 bases; unmatched bases: 9. Germline V gives CDR1 SGHRS, CDR2 YFSETQ. The CDR3 spans 17 residues. The CDR3 loop reads CASSIGTGGPSGNTIYF. The CDR3 bases are TGCGCCAGCAGCATAGGGACAGGCGGACCCTCTGGAAACACCATATATTTT.

The CDR3 is CASSSGQVYSNQPQHF. As DNA, the CDR3 is TGTGCCAGCAGTTCAGGACAGGTATATAGCAATCAGCCCCAGCATTTT. J is TRBJ1-5 and V is TRBV28; 7 positions match TRBD1. The germline gives CDR1 MDHEN, CDR2 SYDVKM. The junction had 6 bases not matched to a gene; V was cut back by 4 bases and J by 0 bases. The CDR3 sequence is 16 residues long. Variable domain in full (rest from reference TRBV28 and TRBJ1-5): DVKVTQSSRYLVKRTGEKVFLECVQDMDHENMFWYRQDPGLGLRLIYFSYDVKMKEKGDIPEGYSVSREKKERFSLILESASTNQTSMYLCASSSGQVYSNQPQHFGDGTRLSIL.

The chain recombines TRBV7-8 with TRBJ1-6, with TRBD1 as a possible D gene (5 bases). Germline CDR1 is SGHVS and CDR2 is FQNEAQ. This CDR3 has 16 amino acids. Trimming shortened V by 0 bases and J by 7 bases, and 13 bases separated the two germline ends. The CDR3 DNA follows: TGTGCCAGCAGCTTAGCGGGGAGGTGGGGGAATTCACCCCTCCACTTT. Encoded protein: CASSLAGRWGNSPLHF.

The chain carries TRBV7-2 and TRBJ2-3; TRBD2 aligns across 8 bases. There are 16 residues in the CDR3. J was trimmed by 2 bases and V by 5 bases; bases with no gene match: 9. CDR1 and CDR2 from the germline V gene are SGHTA and FQGNSA. CDR3 nucleotide sequence: TGTGCCAGCAGCCCAATCGGGGGGGCCTCCACAGATACGCAGTATTTT. Protein product: CASSPIGGASTDTQYF.

The chain carries TRBV10-3 and TRBJ2-3; 11 nucleotides line up with TRBD2. Unmatched junction bases numbered 6, after V lost 8 bases and J lost 5 bases. The CDR3 spans 14 residues. CDR1 and CDR2 (germline): ENHRY, SYGVKD. Here the CDR3 DNA reads TGTGCCATCCGGGCTAGCGGGGGGCTAGATACGCAGTATTTT. Protein product: CAIRASGGLDTQYF.

The V and J genes are TRBV2 and TRBJ2-1; the D gene is possibly TRBD2 (6 bases). V lost 4 bases and J lost 9, with 19 bases in between. Germline V lookup: CDR1 SNHLY, CDR2 FYNNEI. There are 15 residues in the CDR3. CDR3: CASSGDPGGYGEQFF. CDR3 DNA sequence: TGTGCCAGCAGTGGGGACCCCGGGGGATATGGTGAGCAGTTCTTC.

The CDR3 protein is CASSLSQGAVGSYNEQFF. CDR3 sequence (DNA): TGTGCCAGCAGCTTAAGTCAGGGGGCGGTGGGGTCCTACAATGAGCAGTTCTTC. V gene TRBV7-3 combines with J gene TRBJ2-1; 8 bases are shared with TRBD1. The CDR3 consists of 18 residues. Looked up from germline, CDR1 is SGHTA and CDR2 is FQGTGA. The V and J ends lost 1 base and 1 base, in that order; junction bases with no gene match: 9.

This clone showed up just once. The chain joins TRBV2 to TRBJ2-6; the D gene is possibly TRBD2 (6 bases). Trimming took off 3 bases at V and 0 bases at J, with 6 bases between the two ends. The CDR3 length is 15 residues. Germline CDR1 and CDR2: SNHLY and FYNNEI. CDR3 DNA sequence: TGTGCCAGCAGTGACGGGAGCTCTGGGGCCAACGTCCTGACTTTC. Translating gives CASSDGSSGANVLTF.

This clone was picked up one time. The chain uses TRBV7-2 and TRBJ1-5, with D tentatively TRBD1 (5 bases). Trimming cost V 3 bases and J 6 bases, with 9 bases left between them. The CDR3 runs to 13 residues. In germline, CDR1 is SGHTA, CDR2 FQGNSA. The CDR3 is CASSFREGQPQHF. CDR3 coding DNA: TGTGCCAGCAGCTTCAGGGAAGGTCAGCCCCAGCATTTT.

V usage is TRBV7-6 and J usage is TRBJ2-7; possibly TRBD1 for D (5 bases). The V end lost 1 base, the J end lost 6 bases, and 22 bases lay between the germline ends. The CDR3 covers 17 residues. Germline CDR1 SGHVS, CDR2 FNYEAQ. CDR3 in amino acids: CASSLEAGRASITEQYF. The CDR3 bases are TGTGCCAGCAGCTTAGAGGCCGGCAGGGCGTCAATTACCGAGCAGTACTTC.

This chain uses TRBV9 with TRBJ2-7; TRBD2 aligns across 8 bases. V shed 3 bases and J 3 bases; nucleotides not matched to a gene: 8. The germline V gene encodes CDR1 SGDLS and CDR2 YYNGEE. There are 15 residues in the CDR3. CDR3: CASSASGGNDYEQYF. In nucleotides, the CDR3 is TGTGCCAGCAGCGCGAGCGGGGGAAACGACTACGAGCAGTACTTC.

This rearrangement joins TRBV7-8 to TRBJ2-1; 16 bases map to TRBD2. Germline V gene sequence: CDR1 SGHVS, CDR2 FQNEAQ. V was pared by 5 bases and J by 9 bases, with 7 bases of the junction left unmatched. This CDR3 has 16 residues. The CDR3 region has the DNA TGTGCCAGCAGCCGTGGAGGGACTAGCGGGGGGGCTGAGCAGTTCTTC. It specifies CASSRGGTSGGAEQFF.

The rearrangement uses TRBV27 and TRBJ2-7; 9 bases agree with TRBD1. V shed 7 bases and J 2 bases; nucleotides not matched to a gene: 6. Germline CDR1 reads MNHEY; CDR2 reads SMNVEV (reference sequence). The CDR3 has 14 residues. This CDR3 reads CASTNRGPAYEQYF. The CDR3 region has the DNA TGTGCCAGCACCAACAGGGGGCCAGCCTACGAGCAGTACTTC.

For the CDR3, the DNA is TGTGCCAGCAGTTACTTGGACAGGACCTCGGGCTACACCTTC. This sequence encodes CASSYLDRTSGYTF. J is TRBJ1-2 and V is TRBV6-6; 7 bases map to TRBD1. Germline V gene sequence: CDR1 MNHNY, CDR2 SVGAGI (reference sequence). V was pared by 1 base and J by 8 bases, with 7 bases of the junction left unmatched. The CDR3 runs 14 residues.

The V and J genes are TRBV7-8 and TRBJ2-2; weak D call: TRBD1 (6 bases). The V gene lost 3 bases and the J gene lost 1 base, with 12 bases spanning the gap. The CDR3 consists of 16 residues. CDR1 is SGHVS and CDR2 is FQNEAQ in the germline V gene. The DNA of the CDR3 is TGTGCCAGCAGCTTGCGACAGGTTCAGAACACCGGGGAGCTGTTTTTT. Protein sequence: CASSLRQVQNTGELFF.

In DNA, the CDR3 is TGTGCCAGCAACGGTGGGAGGGCTTACAATGAGCAGTTCTTC. Its translation is CASNGGRAYNEQFF. The chain has TRBV9 and TRBJ2-1; 7 nucleotides match TRBD2. The V gene's germline CDR1 is SGDLS and CDR2 YYNGEE. The V gene end was trimmed by 6 bases and the J gene end by 4 bases; junction bases not matched to a gene: 7. CDR3 length: 14 amino acids.

The chain has TRBV19 and TRBJ1-1; tentative D call: TRBD1 (6 bases). This CDR3 has 15 amino acids. Germline V gene lookup returns CDR1 LNHDA and CDR2 SQIVND (reference sequence). The V gene lost 5 bases and the J gene lost 0 bases, with 13 bases spanning the gap. The CDR3 bases are TGTGCCAGTAGTCCATGGGGGGGGCTGAACACTGAAGCTTTCTTT. It encodes CASSPWGGLNTEAFF.

V usage is TRBV10-3 and J usage is TRBJ1-2; 7 bases match TRBD1. The germline V gene encodes CDR1 ENHRY and CDR2 SYGVKD. The V segment lost 6 bases and the J segment 5 bases; nucleotides outside the gene matches: 6. CDR3 length: 13 residues. The CDR3 DNA is TGTGCCATCAGCGGACAGGTGTTTTATGGCTACACCTTC. Translating it yields CAISGQVFYGYTF.

CDR3 loop: CASSQGGGRGETQYF. The DNA of the CDR3 is TGCGCCAGCAGCCAGGGCGGGGGGCGGGGAGAGACCCAGTACTTC. The genes are TRBV4-1 and TRBJ2-5; 8 bases line up with TRBD2. This CDR3 comprises 15 residues. Germline CDR1 reads MGHRA; CDR2 reads YSYEKL. Trimming cost V 3 bases and J 4 bases; bases outside gene matches: 7.

V and J are TRBV9 and TRBJ2-3; 8 positions agree with TRBD2. V gave up 0 bases and J gave up 6 bases; unmatched junction bases: 6. The germline V gene encodes CDR1 SGDLS and CDR2 YYNGEE. The CDR3 runs to 15 residues. CDR3 nucleotides: TGTGCCAGCAGCGTAGTCGGGACTAGTGGGGATACGCAGTATTTT. Translating it yields CASSVVGTSGDTQYF.

Here the CDR3 reads CASSPAGGRDTQYF. CDR3 coding DNA: TGTGCCAGCTCACCCGCGGGGGGCCGGGATACGCAGTATTTT. The V call is TRBV18, the J call TRBJ2-3, with 8 nucleotides matching TRBD2. J was trimmed by 6 bases and V by 3 bases; bases with no gene match: 5. CDR3 length: 14 residues. The germline V gene has CDR1 KGHSH and CDR2 LQKENI. Combining the CDR3 with reference TRBV18 and TRBJ2-3 gives the whole variable domain NAGVMQNPRHLVRRRGQEARLRCSPMKGHSHVYWYRQLPEEGLKFMVYLQKENIIDESGMPKERFSAEFPKEGPSILRIQQVVRGDSAAYFCASSPAGGRDTQYFGPGTRLTVL.

The chain joins TRBV11-2 to TRBJ2-1; 10 bases are a match to TRBD2. The germline CDR1 and CDR2 sequences are SGHAT and FQNNGV. The length of the CDR3 is 15 residues. J lost 2 bases, V lost 2 bases, and 0 bases had no gene match. This CDR3 reads CASSLLAGAYNEQFF. The CDR3 DNA sequence: TGTGCCAGCAGCTTACTAGCGGGGGCCTACAATGAGCAGTTCTTC.

The genes are TRBV7-2 and TRBJ2-1, with D possibly TRBD1 on 5 matching bases. V was clipped by 0 bases and J by 0 bases, with 9 bases between them. The CDR3 totals 16 residues. Germline loops: CDR1 SGHTA, CDR2 FQGNSA. CDR3 in amino acids: CASSLAGAVSYNEQFF. For the CDR3, the DNA is TGTGCCAGCAGCTTAGCAGGGGCCGTCTCCTACAATGAGCAGTTCTTC. Supplemented by reference TRBV7-2 and TRBJ2-1, the full variable domain reads GAGVSQSPSNKVTEKGKDVELRCDPISGHTALYWYRQSLGQGLEFLIYFQGNSAPDKSGLPSDRFSAERTGGSVSTLTIQRTQQEDSAVYLCASSLAGAVSYNEQFFGPGTRLTVL.

V is TRBV3-1 (or the pseudogene TRBV3-2) and J is TRBJ2-7; D not certain. The CDR3 covers 15 residues. In germline, CDR1 is LGHDT, CDR2 YNNKEL (reference sequence). Trimming stripped 1 base from V and 2 bases from J, with 12 bases between. CDR3 amino acids: CASSQVAALTYEQYF. CDR3 sequence (DNA): TGTGCCAGCAGCCAAGTCGCGGCCTTAACCTACGAGCAGTACTTC.

This rearrangement joins TRBV28 to TRBJ2-7; D not certain. Germline assignment: CDR1 MDHEN and CDR2 SYDVKM. CDR3 length: 12 amino acids. Trimming stripped 6 bases from V and 4 bases from J, with 10 bases between. CDR3 DNA: TGTGCCAGCAGGAACGCACGGTACGAGCAGTACTTC. It codes for CASRNARYEQYF.

V and J are TRBV2 and TRBJ1-1; 9 bases map to TRBD1. There are 14 residues in the CDR3. The V segment lost 5 bases and the J segment 5 bases; nucleotides outside the gene matches: 6. The germline gives CDR1 SNHLY, CDR2 FYNNEI. CDR3 sequence reads: CASSQGQGETEAFF. The CDR3 region has the DNA TGTGCCAGCAGTCAGGGACAGGGCGAGACTGAAGCTTTCTTT.

This chain joins TRBV7-2 and TRBJ1-6; D is uncertain. The V end lost 1 base, the J end lost 5 bases, and 12 bases lay between the germline ends. The length of the CDR3 is 16 residues. Germline-derived CDR1 and CDR2 are SGHTA and FQGNSA. For the CDR3, the DNA is TGTGCCAGCAGCTTAGGGACGGGAAGGGATAATTCACCCCTCCACTTT. Its translation is CASSLGTGRDNSPLHF.